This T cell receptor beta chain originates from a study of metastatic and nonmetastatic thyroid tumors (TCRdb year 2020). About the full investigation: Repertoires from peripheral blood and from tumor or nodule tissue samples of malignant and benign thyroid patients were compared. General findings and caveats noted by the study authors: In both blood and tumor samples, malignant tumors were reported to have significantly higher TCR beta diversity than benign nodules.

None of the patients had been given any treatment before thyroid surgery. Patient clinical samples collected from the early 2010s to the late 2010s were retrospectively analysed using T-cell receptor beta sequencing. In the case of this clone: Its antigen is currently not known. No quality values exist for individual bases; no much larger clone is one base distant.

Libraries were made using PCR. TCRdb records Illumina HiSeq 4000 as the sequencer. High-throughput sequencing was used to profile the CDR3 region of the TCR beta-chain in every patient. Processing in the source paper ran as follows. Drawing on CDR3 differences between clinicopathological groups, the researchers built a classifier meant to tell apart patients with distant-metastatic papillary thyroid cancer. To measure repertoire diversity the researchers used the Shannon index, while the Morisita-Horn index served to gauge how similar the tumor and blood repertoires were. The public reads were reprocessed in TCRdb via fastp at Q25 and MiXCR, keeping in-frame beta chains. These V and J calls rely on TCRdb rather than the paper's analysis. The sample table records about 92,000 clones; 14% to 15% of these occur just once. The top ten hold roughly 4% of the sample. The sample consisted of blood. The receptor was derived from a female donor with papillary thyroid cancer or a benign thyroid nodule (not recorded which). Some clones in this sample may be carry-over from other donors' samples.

The DNA sequence is as follows: TGTGCCAGCACCCCGGGACAGGGGCCCGAAGAGCAGTACTTC. Its protein product is CASTPGQGPEEQYF. The V gene is TRBV6-4 and the J gene is TRBJ2-7; a stretch of 10 junction bases matches TRBD1. Trimming takes 7 bases off V and 7 bases off J; junction bases not matched to a gene: 10. Taken from cysteine to phenylalanine, the CDR3 has 14 residues. This entry keeps only the CDR3 DNA: 42 bases, framed from base 1. From the germline V gene, CDR1 is MRHNA and CDR2 is SNTAGT.